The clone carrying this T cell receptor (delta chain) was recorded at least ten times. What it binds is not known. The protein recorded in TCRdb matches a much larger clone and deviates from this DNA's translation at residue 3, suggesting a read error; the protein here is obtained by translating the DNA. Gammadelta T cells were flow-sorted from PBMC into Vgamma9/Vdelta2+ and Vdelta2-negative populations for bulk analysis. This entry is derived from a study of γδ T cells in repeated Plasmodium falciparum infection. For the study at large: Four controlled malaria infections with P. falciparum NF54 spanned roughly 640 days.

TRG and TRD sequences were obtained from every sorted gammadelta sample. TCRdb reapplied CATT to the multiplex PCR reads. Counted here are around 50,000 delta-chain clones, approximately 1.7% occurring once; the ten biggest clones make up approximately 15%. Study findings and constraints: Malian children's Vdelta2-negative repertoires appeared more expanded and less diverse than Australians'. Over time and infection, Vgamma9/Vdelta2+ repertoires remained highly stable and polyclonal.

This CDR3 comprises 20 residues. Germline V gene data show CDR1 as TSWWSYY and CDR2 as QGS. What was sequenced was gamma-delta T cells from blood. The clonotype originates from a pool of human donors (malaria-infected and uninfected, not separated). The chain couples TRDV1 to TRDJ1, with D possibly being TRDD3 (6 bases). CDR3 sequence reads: CAPGERQTPGVLLHTDKLIF. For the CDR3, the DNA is TGTGCTCCTGGGGAAAGACAAACCCCAGGAGTACTTCTCCACACCGATAAACTCATCTTT.